Sequencing of this T cell receptor (beta chain) was carried out in a study of vaccination and CD4 T cells after COVID-19. In this sample, this clonotype turned up a few times. Time point: late sampling 161 to 241 days after vaccination in a few convalescent patients. TCRdb ran MiXCR on the PCR reads and lists one entry per CDR3 protein. The profile shows 30,000 or so distinct CDR3 sequences, about 50% of them singletons. The CDR3 length is 14 residues. CDR1 is DFQATT, CDR2 SNEGSKA, per germline (reference sequence). V lost 5 bases and J 0 bases, leaving 12 bases between the germline ends. This chain connects TRBV20-1 to TRBJ2-3; D might be TRBD1 (5 bases). Sequenced here: CD4+ T cells from blood, sampled about 7 months after SARS-CoV-2 vaccination. The TCR sequence derives from a human donor who had recovered from COVID-19. In DNA, the CDR3 is TGCAGTGCTCGCGGACAACCAAGCACAGATACGCAGTATTTT. Translated: CSARGQPSTDTQYF.